Listed here is a single TCR beta chain. Libraries were prepared by immunoSEQ multiplex PCR; TCRdb keeps only in-frame clonotypes and omits some of them. The table lists around 2,000,000 clones, approximately 95% of them singletons, with 0.1% to 0.15% in the top ten. The sample comes from a study of shared clonotypes between healthy human individuals. A CD45RA+ naive subset and a CD45RA-negative memory subset were split from CD4+ cells. Between the trimmed V and J ends, which lost 7 bases and 5 bases, there was a span of 15 bases. There are 14 residues in the CDR3. The germline V gene has CDR1 SEHNR and CDR2 FQNEAQ (reference sequence).

Sequencing used naive CD4+ T cells sorted from blood. This sample's subset: CD45RA+ positively selected. This TCR derives from a man between 18 and 35 years old in good health. The chain couples TRBV7-9 to TRBJ1-5; D is unresolved. CDR3 DNA sequence: TGTGCCAGCACCAATTCCCCCACGGATCAGCCCCAGCATTTT. Protein: CASTNSPTDQPQHF.